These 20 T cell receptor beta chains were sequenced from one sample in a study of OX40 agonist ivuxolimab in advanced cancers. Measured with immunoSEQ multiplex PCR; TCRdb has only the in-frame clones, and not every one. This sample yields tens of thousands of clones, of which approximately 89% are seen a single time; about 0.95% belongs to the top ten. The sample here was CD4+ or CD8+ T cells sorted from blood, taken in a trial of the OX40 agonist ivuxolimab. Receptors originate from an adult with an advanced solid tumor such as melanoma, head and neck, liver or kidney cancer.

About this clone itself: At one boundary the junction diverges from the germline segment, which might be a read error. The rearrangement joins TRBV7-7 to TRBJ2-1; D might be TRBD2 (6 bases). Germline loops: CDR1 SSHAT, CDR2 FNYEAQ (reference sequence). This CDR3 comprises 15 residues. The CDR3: CASSLDHGGYNEQFF. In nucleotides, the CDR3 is TGTGCTAGCAGCTTAGATCACGGGGGTTACAATGAGCAGTTCTTC.

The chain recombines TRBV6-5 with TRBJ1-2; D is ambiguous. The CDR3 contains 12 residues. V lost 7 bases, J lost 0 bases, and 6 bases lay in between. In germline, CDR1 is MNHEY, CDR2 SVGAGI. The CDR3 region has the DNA TGTGCCAGCATTAGTACTAACTATGGCTACACCTTC. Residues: CASISTNYGYTF.

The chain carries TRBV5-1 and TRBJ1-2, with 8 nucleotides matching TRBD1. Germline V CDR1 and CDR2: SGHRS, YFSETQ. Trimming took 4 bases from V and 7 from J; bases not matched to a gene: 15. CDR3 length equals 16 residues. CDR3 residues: CASSPVPGQVSAGYTF. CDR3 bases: TGCGCCAGCAGCCCTGTCCCGGGACAGGTTTCGGCTGGCTACACCTTC.

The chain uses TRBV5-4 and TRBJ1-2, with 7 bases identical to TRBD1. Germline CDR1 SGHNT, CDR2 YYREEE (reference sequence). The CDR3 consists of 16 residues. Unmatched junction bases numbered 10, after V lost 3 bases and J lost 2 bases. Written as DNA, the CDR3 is TGTGCCAGCAGCTCTAAGACAGGGTCATCCAACTATGGCTACACCTTC. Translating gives CASSSKTGSSNYGYTF.

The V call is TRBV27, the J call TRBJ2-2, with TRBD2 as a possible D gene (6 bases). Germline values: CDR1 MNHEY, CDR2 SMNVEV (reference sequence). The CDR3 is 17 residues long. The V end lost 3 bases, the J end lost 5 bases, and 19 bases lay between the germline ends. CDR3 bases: TGTGCCAGCAGTTTCTTTAAGCCGGGCGGGATGACCGGGGAGCTGTTTTTT. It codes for CASSFFKPGGMTGELFF.

This CDR3 is CASSGDLGGNSPLHF. Here the CDR3 DNA reads TGTGCCAGCAGCGGGGACCTCGGAGGGAATTCACCCCTCCACTTT. The rearrangement links TRBV4-2 to TRBJ1-6, with D tentatively TRBD1 (5 bases). This CDR3 spans 15 amino acids. Per germline, CDR1 LGHNA and CDR2 YNFKEQ. Trimming removed 5 bases at V and 7 bases at J, with 15 bases between.

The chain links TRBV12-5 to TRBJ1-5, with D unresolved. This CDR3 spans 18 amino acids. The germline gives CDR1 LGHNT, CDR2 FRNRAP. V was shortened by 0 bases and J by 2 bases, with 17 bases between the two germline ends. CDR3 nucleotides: TGTGCTAGTGGTTTGGTAGGGTCGGAGGGTAGGGGCAATCAGCCCCAGCATTTT. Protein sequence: CASGLVGSEGRGNQPQHF.

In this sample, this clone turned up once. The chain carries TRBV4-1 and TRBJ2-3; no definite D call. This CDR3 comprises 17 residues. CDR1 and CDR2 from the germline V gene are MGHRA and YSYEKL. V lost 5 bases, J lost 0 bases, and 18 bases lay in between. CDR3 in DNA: TGCGCCAGCAGCGCCAGAAGAAGCAAAATAAGCACAGATACGCAGTATTTT. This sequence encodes CASSARRSKISTDTQYF.

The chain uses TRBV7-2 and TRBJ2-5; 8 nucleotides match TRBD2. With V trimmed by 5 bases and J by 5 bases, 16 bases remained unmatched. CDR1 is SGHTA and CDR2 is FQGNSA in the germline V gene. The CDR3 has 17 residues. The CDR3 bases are TGTGCCAGCAGCCAAGGAGTCGTAGCGGGGCCTACGGAGACCCAGTACTTC. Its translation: CASSQGVVAGPTETQYF.

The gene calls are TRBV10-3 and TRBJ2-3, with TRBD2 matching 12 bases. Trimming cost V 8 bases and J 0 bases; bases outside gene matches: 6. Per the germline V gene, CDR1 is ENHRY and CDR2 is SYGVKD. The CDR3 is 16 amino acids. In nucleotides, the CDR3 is TGTGCCATCCGCGAGGGACTAGCGGGTAGCACAGATACGCAGTATTTT. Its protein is CAIREGLAGSTDTQYF.

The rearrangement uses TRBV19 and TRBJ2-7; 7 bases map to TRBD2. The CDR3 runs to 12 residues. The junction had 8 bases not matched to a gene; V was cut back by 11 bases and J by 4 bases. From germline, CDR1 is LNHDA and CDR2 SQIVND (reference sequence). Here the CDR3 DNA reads TGTGCCCCCCCGTTGGGGGGGTACGAGCAGTACTTC. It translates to CAPPLGGYEQYF.

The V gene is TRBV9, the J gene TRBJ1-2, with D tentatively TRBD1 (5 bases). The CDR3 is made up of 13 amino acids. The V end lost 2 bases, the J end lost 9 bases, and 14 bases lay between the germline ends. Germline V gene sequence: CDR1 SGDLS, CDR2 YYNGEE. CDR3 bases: TGTGCCAGCAGCGTCGGGGCAGTAAGTAGCTACACCTTC. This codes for CASSVGAVSSYTF.

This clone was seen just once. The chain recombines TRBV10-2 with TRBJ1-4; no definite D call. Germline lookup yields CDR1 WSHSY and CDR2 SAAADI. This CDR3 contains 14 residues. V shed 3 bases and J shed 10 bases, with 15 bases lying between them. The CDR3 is CASSETGGVAKLFF. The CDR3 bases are TGCGCCAGCAGTGAAACCGGCGGGGTGGCAAAACTGTTTTTT.

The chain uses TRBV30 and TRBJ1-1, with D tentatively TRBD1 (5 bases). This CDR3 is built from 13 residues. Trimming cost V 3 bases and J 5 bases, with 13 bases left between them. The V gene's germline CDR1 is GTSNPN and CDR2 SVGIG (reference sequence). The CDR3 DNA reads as TGTGCCTGGAGAAGGACACCCTGGACTGAAGCTTTCTTT. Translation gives CAWRRTPWTEAFF.

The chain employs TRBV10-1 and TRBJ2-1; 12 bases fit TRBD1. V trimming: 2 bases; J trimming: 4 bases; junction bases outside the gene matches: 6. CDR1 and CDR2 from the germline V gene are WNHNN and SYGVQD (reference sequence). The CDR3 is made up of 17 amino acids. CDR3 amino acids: CASSEAWGQGAYNEQFF. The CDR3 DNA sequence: TGCGCCAGCAGTGAGGCGTGGGGACAGGGGGCTTACAATGAGCAGTTCTTC.

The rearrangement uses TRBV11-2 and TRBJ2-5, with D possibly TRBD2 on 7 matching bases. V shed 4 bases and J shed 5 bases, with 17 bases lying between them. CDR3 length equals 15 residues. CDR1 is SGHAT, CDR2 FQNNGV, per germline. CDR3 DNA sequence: TGTGCCAGCAGCTCCCGCGGGGGCCAGGGGGAGACCCAGTACTTC. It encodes CASSSRGGQGETQYF.

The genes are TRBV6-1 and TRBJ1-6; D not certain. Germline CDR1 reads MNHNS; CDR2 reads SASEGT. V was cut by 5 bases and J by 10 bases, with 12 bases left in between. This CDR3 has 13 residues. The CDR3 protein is CASSTTPDSPLHF. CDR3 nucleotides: TGTGCCAGCAGTACGACCCCGGACTCACCCCTCCACTTT.

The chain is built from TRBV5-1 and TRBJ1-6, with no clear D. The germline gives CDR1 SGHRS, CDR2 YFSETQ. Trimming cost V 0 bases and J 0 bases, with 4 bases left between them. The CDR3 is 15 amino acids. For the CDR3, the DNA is TGCGCCAGCAGCTTGGACAGCTCCTATAATTCACCCCTCCACTTT. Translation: CASSLDSSYNSPLHF. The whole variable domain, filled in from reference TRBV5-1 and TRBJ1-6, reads KAGVTQTPRYLIKTRGQQVTLSCSPISGHRSVSWYQQTPGQGLQFLFEYFSETQRNKGNFPGRFSGRQFSNSRSEMNVSTLELGDSALYLCASSLDSSYNSPLHFGNGTRLTVT.

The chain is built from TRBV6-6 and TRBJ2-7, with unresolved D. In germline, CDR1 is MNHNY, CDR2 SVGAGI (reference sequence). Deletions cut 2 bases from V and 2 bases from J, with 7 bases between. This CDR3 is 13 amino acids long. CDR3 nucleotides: TGTGCCAGCAGTTACGCACGGACCTACGAGCAGTACTTC. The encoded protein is CASSYARTYEQYF.

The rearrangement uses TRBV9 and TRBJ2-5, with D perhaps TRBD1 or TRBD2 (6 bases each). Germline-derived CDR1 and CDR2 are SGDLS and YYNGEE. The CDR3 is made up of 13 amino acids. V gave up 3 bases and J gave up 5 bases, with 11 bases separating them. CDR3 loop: CASSARGGETQYF. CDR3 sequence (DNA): TGTGCCAGCAGCGCCAGGGGAGGTGAGACCCAGTACTTC.